These T cell receptor beta chains were read from a single sample in a study of vaccination and CD4 T cells after COVID-19. Each CDR3 protein is one row after TCRdb ran MiXCR on the PCR reads. The table lists just under 20,000 distinct CDR3 sequences, about half of them singletons. These receptors' antigens are unknown. The sample comprised cultured CD4+ T cells from blood. These receptor sequences come from a human donor with COVID-19. The CDR3 runs from the conserved cysteine through the conserved F or W. Each record gives: V gene, clone size, D gene, J gene, CDR3 DNA, CDR3 protein. The D gene is left open where the match is weak. Only some rows state a clone size, as once, few, many or a class for expanded clones.

TRBV20-1	few	.	TRBJ2-3	TGCAGTGCTAGAGATCGGAGTTGGGCGGGGGCGCACACAGATACGCAGTATTTT	CSARDRSWAGAHTDTQYF
TRBV27	.	.	TRBJ1-5	TGTGCCAGCAGTTTCGAGGGGGATGGCAATCAGCCCCAGCATTTT	CASSFEGDGNQPQHF
TRBV6-2/TRBV6-3	.	TRBD2	TRBJ2-3	TGTGCCAGCGGAAGAGGACTAGCGGGGGGCTCAACGAATACGCAGTATTTT	CASGRGLAGGSTNTQYF
TRBV19	few	.	TRBJ1-6	TGTGCCAGTAGTAACGGGGGGGGCTCCTATAATTCACCCCTCCACTTT	CASSNGGGSYNSPLHF
TRBV6-1	.	.	TRBJ1-2	TGTGCCAGCAGCCCGGGCCATGGCTACACCTTC	CASSPGHGYTF
TRBV6-2/TRBV6-3	few	TRBD1	TRBJ1-2	TGTGCCAGCACCAAGGGACAGGTACCCTATGGCTACACCTTC	CASTKGQVPYGYTF
TRBV6-2/TRBV6-3	.	TRBD2	TRBJ2-1	TGTGCCAGCATCACGTCGCGGGGGGCATACAATGAGCAGTTCTTC	CASITSRGAYNEQFF
TRBV7-8	few	.	TRBJ1-3	TGTGCCAGCAGCCCACTTAGGGCTGGAAACACCATATATTTT	CASSPLRAGNTIYF
TRBV7-2	few	TRBD1	TRBJ1-2	TGTGCCAGCAGCTTAGACGACAGGGCTAACTATGGCTACACCTTC	CASSLDDRANYGYTF
TRBV7-2	.	TRBD2	TRBJ2-3	TGTGCCAGCAGCTTAAGTGGGACTAGCCTGTATTTT	CASSLSGTSLYF
TRBV7-2	.	TRBD1	TRBJ2-5	TGTGCCAGCAGCCGGACAGGGACGAAAGAGACCCAGTACTTC	CASSRTGTKETQYF
TRBV7-3	few	TRBD1	TRBJ2-1	TGTGCCAGCAGCTTAACGGGACAGAGATACAATGAGCAGTTCTTC	CASSLTGQRYNEQFF
TRBV6-2/TRBV6-3	few	TRBD1	TRBJ1-2	TGTGCCAGCAGTTACCTAACAGGGGTCCGAGGACGGGATGGCTACACCTTC	CASSYLTGVRGRDGYTF
TRBV27	few	TRBD1	TRBJ1-2	TGTGCCAGCAGTTCCATACAGGGGACTGGCTACACCTTC	CASSSIQGTGYTF
TRBV24-1	.	.	TRBJ1-5	TGTGCCACAATAATAGGTTGGCAGCCCCAGCATTTT	CATIIGWQPQHF
TRBV15	few	.	TRBJ1-4	TGTGCCACCAGGGGGATGGGGCAGAATGAAAAACTGTTTTTT	CATRGMGQNEKLFF
TRBV5-1	.	.	TRBJ1-1	TGCGCCAGCAGCTTGGATCATGGAAACACTGAAGCTTTCTTT	CASSLDHGNTEAFF
TRBV19	few	TRBD1	TRBJ1-5	TGTGCCAGTAGTACGACTGACAGGGGGTCTGGTCAGCCCCAGCATTTT	CASSTTDRGSGQPQHF
TRBV4-2	few	TRBD2	TRBJ2-3	TGTGCCAGCAGCCAAGCGGGGGGTACGCAGTATTTT	CASSQAGGTQYF
TRBV6-1	few	TRBD1	TRBJ1-1	TGTGCCAGCAAAAGAGGGGGACAGGGAGCTTTCTTT	CASKRGGQGAFF
TRBV15	few	.	TRBJ1-3	TGTGCCACCAGCAGAAATCGGAGTGCGGTGGGGCGCACCATATATTTT	CATSRNRSAVGRTIYF
TRBV11-2	few	.	TRBJ1-1	TGTGCCAGCAGCTTAGTTGGGAGCACTGAAGCTTTCTTT	CASSLVGSTEAFF